The source of this T cell receptor (beta chain) is a study of molecular identifiers for immune sequencing clone quantification. The study, taken as a whole, reports: Highly expanded clones may be undercounted when identical TCR molecules share barcodes. Amid 750,000 to 1,000,000 naive cells, spiked Jurkat TCR RNA from one cell was reportedly still detectable.

Via MiXCR, TCRdb re-called the PCR reads, giving one row per CDR3 protein. Found here are about 60,000 distinct CDR3 sequences, 19% of them singletons; the top ten hold more than 1.2%. The CDR3 has 15 amino acids. The ends were cut back, 4 bases at V and 6 bases at J, with 15 bases in the middle. Germline CDR1 is LGHDT and CDR2 is YNNKEL (reference sequence). The table lists this clonotype with a count of one. Its antigen is undetermined. Just one base apart from a much larger clone, this may be a read error. The genes are TRBV3-1 and TRBJ2-2; D may be TRBD2 (5 bases). Input material: naive CD8+ T cells from blood, with Jurkat cell RNA spiked in. Indicated subset: FACS-sorted CD8+CD4-CCR7+CD45RA+ naive T cells. The sequence came from a human donor in good health. Some libraries in this study had Jurkat cell RNA spiked in. CDR3 nucleotides: TGTGCCAGCAGCCGAGACCACGAGGGAGCCGGGGAGCTGTTTTTT. Translated: CASSRDHEGAGELFF.